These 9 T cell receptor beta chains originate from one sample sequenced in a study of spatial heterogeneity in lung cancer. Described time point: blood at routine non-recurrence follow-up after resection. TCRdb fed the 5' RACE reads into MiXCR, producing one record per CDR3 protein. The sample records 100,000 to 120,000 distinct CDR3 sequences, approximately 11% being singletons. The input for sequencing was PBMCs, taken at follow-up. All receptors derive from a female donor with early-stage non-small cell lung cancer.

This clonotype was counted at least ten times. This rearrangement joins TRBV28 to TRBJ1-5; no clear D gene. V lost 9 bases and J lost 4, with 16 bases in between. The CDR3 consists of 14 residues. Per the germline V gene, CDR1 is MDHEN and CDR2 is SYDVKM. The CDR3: CASIPSTPNQPQHF. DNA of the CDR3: TGTGCCAGTATCCCATCCACACCTAATCAGCCCCAGCATTTT.

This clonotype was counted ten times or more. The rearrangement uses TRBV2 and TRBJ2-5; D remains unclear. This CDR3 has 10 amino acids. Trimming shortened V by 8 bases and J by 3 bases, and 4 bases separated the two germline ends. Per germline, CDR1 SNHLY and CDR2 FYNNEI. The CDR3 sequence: CASRKETQYF. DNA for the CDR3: TGTGCCAGCCGAAAAGAGACCCAGTACTTC.

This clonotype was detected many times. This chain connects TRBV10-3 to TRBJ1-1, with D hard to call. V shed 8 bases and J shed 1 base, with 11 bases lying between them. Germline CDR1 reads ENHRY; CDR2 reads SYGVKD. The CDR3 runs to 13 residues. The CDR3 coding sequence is TGTGCCATCGGGGATGGTAGGAACACTGAAGCTTTCTTT. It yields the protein CAIGDGRNTEAFF.

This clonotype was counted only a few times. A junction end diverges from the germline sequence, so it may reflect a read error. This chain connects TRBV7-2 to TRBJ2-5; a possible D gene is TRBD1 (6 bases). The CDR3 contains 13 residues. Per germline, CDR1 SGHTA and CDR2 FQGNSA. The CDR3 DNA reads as TGTGCCTGCAGGGGCCCGTATCGGGAGACCCAGTACTTC. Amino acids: CACRGPYRETQYF. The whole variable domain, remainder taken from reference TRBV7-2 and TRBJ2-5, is GAGVSQSPSNKVTEKGKDVELRCDPISGHTALYWYRQSLGQGLEFLIYFQGNSAPDKSGLPSDRFSAERTGGSVSTLTIQRTQQEDSAVYLCACRGPYRETQYFGPGTRLLVL.

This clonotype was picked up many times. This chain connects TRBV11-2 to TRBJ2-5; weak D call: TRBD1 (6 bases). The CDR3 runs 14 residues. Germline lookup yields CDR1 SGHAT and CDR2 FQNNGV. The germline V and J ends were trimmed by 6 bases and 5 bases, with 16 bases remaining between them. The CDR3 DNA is TGTGCCAGCAGTCGGACAGTCCTCCTGGAGACCCAGTACTTC. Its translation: CASSRTVLLETQYF. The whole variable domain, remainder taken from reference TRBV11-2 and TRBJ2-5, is EAGVAQSPRYKIIEKRQSVAFWCNPISGHATLYWYQQILGQGPKLLIQFQNNGVVDDSQLPKDRFSAERLKGVDSTLKIQPAKLEDSAVYLCASSRTVLLETQYFGPGTRLLVL.

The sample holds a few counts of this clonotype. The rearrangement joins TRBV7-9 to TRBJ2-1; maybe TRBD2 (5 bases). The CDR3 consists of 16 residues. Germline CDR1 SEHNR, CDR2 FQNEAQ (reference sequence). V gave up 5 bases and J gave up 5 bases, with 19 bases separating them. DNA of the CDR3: TGTGCCAGCAGCGCCACATTGAGGGAGCGAAACAATGAGCAGTTCTTC. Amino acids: CASSATLRERNNEQFF.

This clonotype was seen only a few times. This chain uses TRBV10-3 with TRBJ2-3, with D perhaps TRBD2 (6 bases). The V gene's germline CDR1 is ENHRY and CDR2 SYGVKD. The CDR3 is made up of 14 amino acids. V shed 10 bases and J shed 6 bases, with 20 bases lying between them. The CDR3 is CATKRDSTGDTQYF. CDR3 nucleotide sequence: TGTGCCACCAAGAGGGACTCGACGGGGGATACGCAGTATTTT.

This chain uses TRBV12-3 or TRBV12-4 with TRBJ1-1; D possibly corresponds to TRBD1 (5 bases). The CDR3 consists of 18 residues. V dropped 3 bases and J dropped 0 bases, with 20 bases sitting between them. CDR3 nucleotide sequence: TGTGCCAGCAGTTTCCAGGGAACAACCATCCACATGAACACTGAAGCTTTCTTT. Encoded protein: CASSFQGTTIHMNTEAFF.

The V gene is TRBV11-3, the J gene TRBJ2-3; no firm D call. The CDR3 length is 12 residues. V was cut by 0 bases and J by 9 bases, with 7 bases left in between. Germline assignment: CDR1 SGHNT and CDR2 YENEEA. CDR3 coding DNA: TGTGCCAGCAGCTTAGAGACGGTCACGCAGTATTTT. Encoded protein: CASSLETVTQYF.